The next 15 T cell receptor beta chains were all read from a single sample in a study of PD-1 blockade in mismatch repair-deficient tumors. The protocol was immunoSEQ multiplex PCR, while the TCRdb copy is restricted to in-frame clones and leaves out a portion. The table has about 51,000 clones, around 80% seen once; the top ten hold about 3.1%. The sample consisted of peripheral blood, taken 4 weeks after starting pembrolizumab. All receptors derive from an adult with mismatch repair-deficient cancer.

This chain uses TRBV7-8 with TRBJ2-7, with TRBD2 as a possible D gene (5 bases). The CDR3 length is 11 residues. V was shortened by 1 base and J by 9 bases, with 7 bases between the two germline ends. Germline CDR1 is SGHVS and CDR2 is FQNEAQ. CDR3 sequence reads: CASSLVGAQYF. CDR3 sequence (DNA): TGTGCCAGCAGCTTAGTGGGAGCGCAGTACTTC.

V gene TRBV5-1 combines with J gene TRBJ2-3; possible D gene TRBD2, 6 bases. Trimming removed 4 bases at V and 0 bases at J, with 18 bases between. CDR3 length: 17 amino acids. CDR1 SGHRS and CDR2 YFSETQ come from the germline V gene. CDR3 bases: TGCGCCAGCAGCCTTTCCCCGGGGGTCCCTAGCACAGATACGCAGTATTTT. Translated: CASSLSPGVPSTDTQYF.

This chain links TRBV15 with TRBJ2-3; no firm D call. The CDR3 is 15 residues long. Trimming stripped 0 bases from V and 0 bases from J, with 7 bases between. CDR1 is LNHNV, CDR2 YYDKDF, per germline (reference sequence). The CDR3 loop is CATSRDSPSTDTQYF. The CDR3 DNA reads TGTGCCACCAGCAGAGATAGTCCTAGCACAGATACGCAGTATTTT.

The rearrangement links TRBV19 to TRBJ2-7, with 7 bases identical to TRBD1. The V segment lost 7 bases and the J segment 6 bases; nucleotides outside the gene matches: 9. Germline CDR1 LNHDA, CDR2 SQIVND (reference sequence). This CDR3 spans 13 amino acids. In DNA, the CDR3 is TGTGCCAGTATGACAGGGTCCTCGAGCGAGCAGTACTTC. Translated: CASMTGSSSEQYF.

This chain connects TRBV7-3 to TRBJ2-1; TRBD2 matches 14 bases. The germline CDR1 and CDR2 sequences are SGHTA and FQGTGA. V shed 4 bases and J 7 bases; nucleotides not matched to a gene: 6. The CDR3 loop spans 16 amino acids. CDR3 residues: CASSSGLAGARNEQFF. The CDR3 coding sequence is TGTGCCAGCAGCTCGGGACTAGCGGGAGCGAGGAATGAGCAGTTCTTC.

The chain is built from TRBV11-2 and TRBJ2-1; D might be TRBD1 or TRBD2, each matching 5 bases. Germline CDR1 SGHAT, CDR2 FQNNGV. This CDR3 is built from 15 residues. The ends were cut back, 5 bases at V and 0 bases at J, with 11 bases in the middle. CDR3 DNA sequence: TGTGCCAGCAGCGAGGGACGGAGCTCCTACAATGAGCAGTTCTTC. This translates into CASSEGRSSYNEQFF.

This clone was observed a few times. DNA of the CDR3: TGTGCCAGCAGCCCCAGCAGGGAGACCCAGTACTTC. The encoded protein is CASSPSRETQYF. The chain recombines TRBV7-2 with TRBJ2-5; D remains ambiguous. CDR1 SGHTA and CDR2 FQGNSA come from the germline V gene. This CDR3 is built from 12 residues. With 5 bases removed from V and 5 bases from J, the gap between germline ends came to 9 bases.

CDR3 sequence: CASSREAAGHEQFF. The CDR3 DNA sequence: TGTGCCAGCAGTCGTGAAGCTGCCGGTCATGAGCAGTTCTTC. This chain uses TRBV6-5 with TRBJ2-1; D gene ambiguous. This CDR3 has 14 amino acids. Per the germline V gene, CDR1 is MNHEY and CDR2 is SVGAGI. The V gene lost 5 bases and the J gene lost 8 bases, with 16 bases spanning the gap.

The chain couples TRBV11-2 to TRBJ1-4; 10 positions match TRBD1. This CDR3 has 19 residues. With 3 bases clipped from V and 4 bases from J, the junction kept 14 bases outside the gene matches. CDR1 is SGHAT and CDR2 is FQNNGV in the germline V gene. The CDR3 sequence is CASSFIGTGAITDNEKLFF. In nucleotides, the CDR3 is TGTGCCAGCAGCTTTATTGGGACAGGGGCAATTACAGATAATGAAAAACTGTTTTTT.

This sequence joins TRBV27 and TRBJ2-2, with TRBD1 identical over 11 bases. The CDR3 is 16 amino acids. V lost 6 bases, J lost 6 bases, and 9 bases stayed unmatched. CDR1 is MNHEY and CDR2 is SMNVEV in the germline V gene (reference sequence). CDR3 in DNA: TGTGCCAGCAGATTAGGACAGGGGGCTGTGGCCGGGGAGCTGTTTTTT. Its translation: CASRLGQGAVAGELFF.

V usage is TRBV27 and J usage is TRBJ2-7; tentatively, D is TRBD1 (6 bases). This CDR3 has 12 residues. The germline V gene encodes CDR1 MNHEY and CDR2 SMNVEV (reference sequence). V gave up 3 bases and J gave up 8 bases, with 11 bases separating them. Here the CDR3 reads CASSFRTGQQYF. In DNA form, the CDR3 reads TGTGCCAGCAGTTTCCGAACAGGGCAGCAGTACTTC.

A remark on this clone: This may stem from a read error, because a much larger clone lies one nucleotide away. The sample contains more than one DNA sequence encoding this CDR3. The chain combines TRBV6-5 with TRBJ1-2; 8 bases fit TRBD1. This CDR3 contains 16 residues. In germline, CDR1 is MNHEY, CDR2 SVGAGI. The CDR3 sequence: CASSYLSTGANYGYTF. The DNA for the CDR3 is TGTGCCAGTAGTTACCTGTCGACAGGGGCGAACTATGGCTACACCTTC.

V gene TRBV5-1 combines with J gene TRBJ1-1; 9 positions agree with TRBD1. The ends lost 4 bases at V and 3 bases at J; junction bases unmatched: 4. There are 14 residues in the CDR3. CDR1 and CDR2 (germline): SGHRS, YFSETQ. As DNA, the CDR3 is TGCGCCAGCAGCCCCTGGACAGGGGACACTGAAGCTTTCTTT. Translation: CASSPWTGDTEAFF. The whole variable domain, remainder taken from reference TRBV5-1 and TRBJ1-1, is KAGVTQTPRYLIKTRGQQVTLSCSPISGHRSVSWYQQTPGQGLQFLFEYFSETQRNKGNFPGRFSGRQFSNSRSEMNVSTLELGDSALYLCASSPWTGDTEAFFGQGTRLTVV.

The chain joins TRBV5-1 to TRBJ2-2; 12 bases are shared with TRBD2. V shed 4 bases, J shed 6 bases, and the junction held 13 bases outside the gene matches. Germline V gene data show CDR1 as SGHRS and CDR2 as YFSETQ. The length of the CDR3 is 18 residues. The CDR3 DNA reads as TGCGCCAGCAGCCTTCCCAGGACTAGCGGGAAGGTTTCCGGGGAGCTGTTTTTT. It translates to CASSLPRTSGKVSGELFF.

V usage is TRBV13 and J usage is TRBJ1-3; 7 positions agree with TRBD1. Germline V gives CDR1 PRHDT, CDR2 FYEKMQ (reference sequence). The J segment lost 4 bases and the V segment lost 4 bases, leaving 4 bases of the junction unmatched. The CDR3 runs 14 residues. The CDR3 coding sequence is TGTGCCAGCAGCTCTCGACAGGGCGGAAACACCATATATTTT. This encodes CASSSRQGGNTIYF.